The entry that follows covers one TCR beta chain sequence. The antigen is not known. Given a much more abundant clone one base away, this may be a read error. This CDR3 has 15 amino acids. From germline, CDR1 is LGHNA and CDR2 YSLEER. Trimming took off 1 base at V and 6 bases at J, with 15 bases between the two ends. Libraries of naive CD8 T cells were made from roughly 18,000 to 920,000 sorted cells. They used 10%, 30% or 50% RNA. This sample stems from a study of molecular identifiers for immune sequencing clone quantification. General observations from the study: Clone sizes could be underestimated for highly expanded clones when identical TCR molecules share a barcode. More than 99% of effector molecules, versus under 1% of naive-cell molecules, belonged to clones above 20 RNA copies.

TCR libraries were built in bulk with a published protocol and specific TCR primers. Each CDR3 protein is one row after TCRdb ran MiXCR on the PCR reads. The table has about 320,000 distinct CDR3 sequences, about a fifth seen once. The chain couples TRBV4-3 to TRBJ1-2, with no clear D. This sequence originates from a human donor in good health. Some libraries in this study had Jurkat cell RNA spiked in. The sample was naive CD8+ T cells from blood, with Jurkat cell RNA spiked in. Subset given: FACS-sorted CD8+CD4-CCR7+CD45RA+ naive T cells. The CDR3 region has the DNA TGCGCCAGCAGCCAAGTTGATGCGGCCCCCCATGGCTACACCTTC. This sequence encodes CASSQVDAAPHGYTF.